These 21 T cell receptor beta chains were all obtained from the same sample, sequenced in a study of blood T cells in healthy people across ages. The authors ran a second PCR of 7 to 11 cycles using a sample-barcoded 5' primer and a J-beta primer mix. TCRdb fed the 5' RACE reads into MiXCR, producing one record per CDR3 protein. Of around 1,000,000 distinct CDR3 sequences in the sample, approximately 25% are singletons; the top ten hold about 0.8%. This sample was also put to use in a study of T cells of mothers and their children.

The sample consisted of blood. All receptors derive from a girl aged 2-10 years in good health.

Turning to this clonotype: One end of the junction varies from germline; a read error may be responsible. The chain joins TRBV5-5 to TRBJ1-1; 7 bases agree with TRBD1. The CDR3 runs to 12 residues. Per germline, CDR1 SGHKS and CDR2 YYEKEE (reference sequence). CDR3 loop: CASSSRQGIGYF. The CDR3 DNA sequence: TGTGCCAGCAGCTCCAGACAGGGAATAGGGTACTTT.

This clonotype was observed a few times. The V call is TRBV6-2 or TRBV6-3, the J call TRBJ1-2; D is unclear. This CDR3 is 15 amino acids long. Germline V gene data show CDR1 as MNHEY and CDR2 as SVGEGT. V was cut by 0 bases and J by 3 bases, with 11 bases left in between. DNA for the CDR3: TGTGCCAGCAGTTACTCGTTGGATACCTACTATGGCTACACCTTC. Translating gives CASSYSLDTYYGYTF.

The V call is TRBV28, the J call TRBJ2-7, with 12 bases aligning to TRBD2. The germline V gene has CDR1 MDHEN and CDR2 SYDVKM. V shed 6 bases and J 4 bases; nucleotides not matched to a gene: 10. This CDR3 comprises 16 residues. This CDR3 is CASSPRSTSGRYEQYF. The DNA of the CDR3 is TGTGCCAGCAGCCCTAGGAGCACTAGCGGGAGGTACGAGCAGTACTTC. Full variable domain (missing parts from reference TRBV28 and TRBJ2-7): DVKVTQSSRYLVKRTGEKVFLECVQDMDHENMFWYRQDPGLGLRLIYFSYDVKMKEKGDIPEGYSVSREKKERFSLILESASTNQTSMYLCASSPRSTSGRYEQYFGPGTRLTVT.

The gene calls are TRBV20-1 and TRBJ2-5; a weak D match, TRBD1 (6 bases). Germline CDR1 DFQATT, CDR2 SNEGSKA (reference sequence). V gave up 6 bases and J gave up 5 bases, with 25 bases separating them. The CDR3 loop spans 16 amino acids. The CDR3 here is CSALLLLGAFTETQYF. CDR3 nucleotides: TGCAGTGCCTTACTACTTTTGGGGGCCTTTACGGAGACCCAGTACTTC.

The rearrangement links TRBV29-1 to TRBJ1-1, with a tentative D call TRBD1 (5 bases). Trimming took off 5 bases at V and 3 bases at J, with 13 bases between the two ends. This CDR3 is 13 amino acids long. Germline CDR1 and CDR2: SQVTM and ANQGSEA. DNA for the CDR3: TGCAGCGTTCAAAAGACAGAGGACACTGAAGCTTTCTTT. Protein product: CSVQKTEDTEAFF.

The chain joins TRBV6-5 to TRBJ2-2; maybe TRBD1 (5 bases). V was shortened by 0 bases and J by 3 bases, with 11 bases between the two germline ends. The CDR3 covers 16 residues. Per the germline V gene, CDR1 is MNHEY and CDR2 is SVGAGI. This CDR3 reads CASSYSNVGDTGELFF. The CDR3 DNA follows: TGTGCCAGCAGTTACTCGAATGTAGGGGACACCGGGGAGCTGTTTTTT.

This chain joins TRBV7-9 and TRBJ2-7; D is undetermined. Germline CDR1 reads SEHNR; CDR2 reads FQNEAQ (reference sequence). V lost 5 bases, J lost 4 bases, and 15 bases lay in between. CDR3 length: 14 residues. In DNA, the CDR3 is TGTGCCAGCAGCCCCCGGGCGGCCGGATACGAGCAGTACTTC. As protein: CASSPRAAGYEQYF.

V and J are TRBV5-8 and TRBJ2-7, with no clear D. Per germline, CDR1 SGHTS and CDR2 YDEGEE. This CDR3 is built from 12 residues. Trimming took 8 bases from V and 7 from J, leaving 16 bases between them. CDR3 sequence: CASLRLYGEQYF. The CDR3 DNA sequence: TGTGCCAGTTTGCGGCTTTACGGGGAGCAGTACTTC.

A few counts support this clonotype. The CDR3 ends on some other residue instead of the conserved phenylalanine or tryptophan, so this is likely a read error. The rearrangement joins TRBV6-1 to TRBJ1-6, with a weak D call TRBD1 (6 bases). The germline V gene encodes CDR1 MNHNS and CDR2 SASEGT. V gave up 4 bases and J gave up 10 bases, with 14 bases separating them. The CDR3 has 14 residues. The DNA of the CDR3 is TGTGCCAGCAGTGTTGAACAGGGCGGCTCACCCCTCCACCTT. Translating it yields CASSVEQGGSPLHL.

CDR3 loop: CASRELAGVTGELFF. CDR3 coding DNA: TGTGCCAGCAGGGAACTAGCGGGAGTAACTGGGGAGCTGTTTTTT. The chain recombines TRBV7-2 with TRBJ2-2, with TRBD2 matching 11 bases. The CDR3 consists of 15 residues. J was trimmed by 8 bases and V by 6 bases; bases with no gene match: 8. Germline CDR1 reads SGHTA; CDR2 reads FQGNSA.

This clonotype has only a few counts. Here the CDR3 omits its conserved ending phenylalanine or tryptophan, so a read error is the likely source. The chain joins TRBV15 to TRBJ1-6; no definite D call. Trimming removed 0 bases from V and 10 bases from J, with 13 bases in between. The CDR3 contains 15 residues. Germline V gene data show CDR1 as LNHNV and CDR2 as YYDKDF (reference sequence). The CDR3 region is CATSREGGFGSPLHL. In DNA, the CDR3 is TGTGCCACCAGCAGAGAAGGAGGGTTCGGGTCACCCCTCCACCTT.

The chain employs TRBV5-1 and TRBJ2-1; 7 bases are a match to TRBD1. Germline CDR1 reads SGHRS; CDR2 reads YFSETQ. This CDR3 has 11 residues. V gave up 6 bases and J gave up 10 bases; unmatched junction bases: 4. CDR3 amino acids: CASKTGYEQFF. The CDR3 nucleotides are TGCGCCAGCAAGACAGGGTACGAGCAGTTCTTC.

There are a few counts of this clonotype. This chain links TRBV4-1 with TRBJ2-5, with a possible D match to TRBD2 (5 bases). The DNA matches TRBJ2-1 better at its end, which makes the J call doubtful. The germline V gene encodes CDR1 MGHRA and CDR2 YSYEKL. The CDR3 covers 13 residues. CDR3 loop: CASSQVSSGEQFF. The CDR3 DNA reads as TGCGCCAGCAGCCAAGTATCCAGCGGTGAGCAGTTCTTC.

This sequence joins TRBV5-6 and TRBJ2-1; unclear D gene. V lost 0 bases to trimming and J lost 8 bases, with 12 bases between them. Germline values: CDR1 SGHDT, CDR2 YYEEEE. This CDR3 spans 14 amino acids. The CDR3 DNA sequence: TGTGCCAGCAGCTTGGGGGCGACGGCGGATGAGCAGTTCTTC. Amino acids: CASSLGATADEQFF.

This clonotype was observed a few times. The rearrangement links TRBV25-1 to TRBJ2-7; TRBD2 matches at 7 bases. CDR3 length: 13 residues. CDR1 and CDR2 (germline): MGHDK, SYGVNS. The J segment lost 5 bases and the V segment lost 6 bases, leaving 7 bases of the junction unmatched. This CDR3 reads CASRELASDEQYF. CDR3 DNA: TGTGCCAGCAGAGAACTAGCGTCGGACGAGCAGTACTTC.

On this clonotype: A read error may explain this, as a much larger clone is one base away. This chain links TRBV6-2 or TRBV6-3 with TRBJ2-1; D remains unclear. V lost 4 bases and J lost 0, with 13 bases in between. The CDR3 covers 16 residues. Germline CDR1 is MNHEY and CDR2 is SVGEGT. CDR3 loop: CASSFSYVSSYNEQFF. The DNA of the CDR3 is TGTGCCAGCAGTTTCTCGTACGTCAGCTCCTACAATGAGCAGTTCTTC.

The rearrangement joins TRBV12-3 or TRBV12-4 to TRBJ2-5; a possible D gene is TRBD1 (6 bases). The CDR3 sequence is 14 residues long. V lost 6 bases and J 3 bases, leaving 14 bases between the germline ends. CDR3 nucleotide sequence: TGTGCCAGCAGGGAGACAGGAGTAAAAGAGACCCAGTACTTC. It codes for CASRETGVKETQYF.

This sequence joins TRBV4-3 and TRBJ2-7; no definite D call. Germline V lookup: CDR1 LGHNA, CDR2 YSLEER. This CDR3 has 14 amino acids. Trimming removed 4 bases at V and 1 base at J, with 11 bases between. Here the CDR3 reads CASSPAKRSYEQYF. The CDR3, as DNA: TGCGCCAGCAGCCCGGCGAAGCGATCCTACGAGCAGTACTTC.

The genes are TRBV3-1 and TRBJ2-5; maybe TRBD2 (6 bases). Deletions cut 3 bases from V and 5 bases from J, with 13 bases between. This CDR3 spans 14 amino acids. Germline assignment: CDR1 LGHDT and CDR2 YNNKEL (reference sequence). As DNA, the CDR3 is TGTGCCAGCAGCCATCAGACTAGTTTGGAGACCCAGTACTTC. Its protein product is CASSHQTSLETQYF.

This sequence joins TRBV20-1 and TRBJ2-3, with D hard to call. V lost 5 bases to trimming and J lost 0 bases, with 18 bases between them. Germline V gene data show CDR1 as DFQATT and CDR2 as SNEGSKA (reference sequence). This CDR3 comprises 16 residues. The CDR3 nucleotides read TGCAGTGCTGCCGACGCTGGGCTAGTTAGCACAGATACGCAGTATTTT. This gives the protein CSAADAGLVSTDTQYF.

This clonotype was counted between two and nine times. The chain employs TRBV7-2 and TRBJ2-6, with a weak D call TRBD2 (5 bases). This CDR3 is built from 19 residues. Germline V gives CDR1 SGHTA, CDR2 FQGNSA. V was cut by 5 bases and J by 0 bases, with 20 bases left in between. CDR3 sequence reads: CASSLPLGNMLSGANVLTF. CDR3 coding DNA: TGTGCCAGCAGCCTACCCCTCGGGAATATGCTCTCTGGGGCCAACGTCCTGACTTTC.